The clone carrying this TCR beta chain was observed at least ten times. Its antigen is not identified. The source of the sample is a study of T cells in Graves' hyperthyroidism and ophthalmopathy. From RNA transcripts, TCR beta CDR3 regions were amplified. The primer set for the first-round RT-PCR of the TCR CDR3 was HTBI. In TCRdb, the multiplex PCR reads were re-called with MiXCR into one record per CDR3 protein. The data show about 250,000 distinct CDR3 sequences, over 20% seen once. The V end was cut by 4 bases, the J end by 2 bases, with 10 bases between. The V gene's germline CDR1 is SGHRS and CDR2 YFSETQ. CDR3 length: 14 residues. Notes on the study in general: The majority of expanded thyroid clonotypes above 0.001 also appeared in blood.

Sequencing input: blood. V gene TRBV5-1 combines with J gene TRBJ1-5; D possibly corresponds to TRBD1 (5 bases). This TCR came from a woman aged 40 to 50 with Graves' ophthalmopathy. In nucleotides, the CDR3 is TGCGCCAGCAGCCGGGGCGGGGGCAATCAGCCCCAGCATTTT. The encoded protein is CASSRGGGNQPQHF.